This entry concerns a single T cell receptor beta chain. Its matching antigen is unknown. These data originate in a study of radiotherapy plus CTLA-4 blockade in lung cancer. Broader study findings: Radiotherapy was combined with ipilimumab, and tumor-derived TCR clones then expanded in blood.

Profiled with immunoSEQ multiplex PCR; TCRdb holds only in-frame clones, not every one. The table lists 55,000 to 65,000 clones, 70% to 80% of them singletons, with 2.9% in the top ten. Treatment of patients with chemo-refractory metastatic non-small-cell lung cancer consisted of focal radiation plus CTLA-4 blockade with ipilimumab. The CDR3 has 15 amino acids. Germline V CDR1 and CDR2: SGHNT, YYREEE (reference sequence). J was trimmed by 4 bases and V by 4 bases; bases with no gene match: 6. The TCR originated in a human donor with non-small cell lung cancer who had a complete response to radiotherapy plus ipilimumab. Material: peripheral blood, obtained from a patient treated with radiotherapy plus ipilimumab. This chain connects TRBV5-4 to TRBJ2-2, with 8 bases fitting TRBD2. CDR3 nucleotide sequence: TGTGCCAGCAGCGGAGCGGGAGTGGGCACCGGGGAGCTGTTTTTT. Translation: CASSGAGVGTGELFF.